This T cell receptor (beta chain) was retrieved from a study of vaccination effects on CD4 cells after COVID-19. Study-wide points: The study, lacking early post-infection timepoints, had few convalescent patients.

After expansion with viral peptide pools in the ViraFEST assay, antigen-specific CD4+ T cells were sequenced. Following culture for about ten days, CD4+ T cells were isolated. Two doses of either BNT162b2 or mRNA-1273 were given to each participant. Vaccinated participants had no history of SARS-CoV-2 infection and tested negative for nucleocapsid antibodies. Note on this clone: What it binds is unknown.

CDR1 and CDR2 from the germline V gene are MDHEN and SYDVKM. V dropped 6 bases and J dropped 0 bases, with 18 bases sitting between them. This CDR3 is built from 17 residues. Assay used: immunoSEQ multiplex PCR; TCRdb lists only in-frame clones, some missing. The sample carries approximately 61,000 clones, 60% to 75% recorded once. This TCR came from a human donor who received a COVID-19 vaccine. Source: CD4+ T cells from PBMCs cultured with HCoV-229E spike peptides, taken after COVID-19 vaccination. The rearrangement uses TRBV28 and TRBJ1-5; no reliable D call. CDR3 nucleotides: TGTGCCAGCAGCATATCCCAGGCCCCGTATAGCAATCAGCCCCAGCATTTT. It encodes CASSISQAPYSNQPQHF.